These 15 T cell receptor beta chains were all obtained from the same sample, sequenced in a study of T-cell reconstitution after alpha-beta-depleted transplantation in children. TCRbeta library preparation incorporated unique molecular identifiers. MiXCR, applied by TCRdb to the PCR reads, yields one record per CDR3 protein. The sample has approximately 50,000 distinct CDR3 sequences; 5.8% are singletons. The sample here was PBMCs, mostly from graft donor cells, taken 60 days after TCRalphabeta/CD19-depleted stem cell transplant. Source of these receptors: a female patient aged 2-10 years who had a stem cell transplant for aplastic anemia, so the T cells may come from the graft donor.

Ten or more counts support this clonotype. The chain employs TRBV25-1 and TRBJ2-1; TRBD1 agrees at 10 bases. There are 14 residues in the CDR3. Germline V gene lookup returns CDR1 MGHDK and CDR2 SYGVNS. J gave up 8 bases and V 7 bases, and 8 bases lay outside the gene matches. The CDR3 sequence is CASKWDRGLDEQFF. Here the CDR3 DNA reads TGTGCCAGCAAATGGGACAGGGGTTTGGATGAGCAGTTCTTC.

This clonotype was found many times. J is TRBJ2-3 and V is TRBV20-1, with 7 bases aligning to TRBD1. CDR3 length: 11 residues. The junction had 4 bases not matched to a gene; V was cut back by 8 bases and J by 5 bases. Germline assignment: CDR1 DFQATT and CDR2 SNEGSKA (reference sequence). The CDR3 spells CSSNRGDTQYF. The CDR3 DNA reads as TGCAGTTCAAACAGGGGAGATACGCAGTATTTT.

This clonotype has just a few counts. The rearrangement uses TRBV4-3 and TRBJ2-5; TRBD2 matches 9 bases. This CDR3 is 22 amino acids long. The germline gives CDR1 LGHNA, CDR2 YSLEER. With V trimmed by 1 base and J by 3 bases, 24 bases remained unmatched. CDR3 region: CASSQVDGLAQFSQREEETQYF. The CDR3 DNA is TGCGCCAGCAGCCAAGTAGACGGACTAGCGCAATTTTCGCAGCGAGAGGAAGAGACCCAGTACTTC.

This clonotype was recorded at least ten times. The DNA for the CDR3 is TGTGCCAGCTCACCACCGGGACTAGCGGGAGATACGCAGTATTTT. Translated: CASSPPGLAGDTQYF. This sequence joins TRBV18 and TRBJ2-3; 12 nucleotides agree with TRBD2. The trim removed 0 bases at V and 5 bases at J, leaving 0 bases unmatched. This CDR3 is built from 15 residues. The germline CDR1 and CDR2 sequences are KGHSH and LQKENI.

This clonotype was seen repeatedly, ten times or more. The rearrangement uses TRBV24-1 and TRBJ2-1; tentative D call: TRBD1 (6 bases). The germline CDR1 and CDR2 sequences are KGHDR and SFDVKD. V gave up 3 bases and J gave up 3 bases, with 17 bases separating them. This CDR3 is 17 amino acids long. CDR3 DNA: TGTGCCACCAGTGATCCCGAAACAGGGCTCCACTACAATGAGCAGTTCTTC. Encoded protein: CATSDPETGLHYNEQFF.

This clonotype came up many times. The CDR3 DNA is TGCGCCAGCAGCTTGGTCGGGGACAGCACAGATCTAGCCAAAAACATTCAGTACTTC. It is translated as CASSLVGDSTDLAKNIQYF. V is TRBV5-1 and J is TRBJ2-4; 7 bases map to TRBD1. The ends lost 0 bases at V and 0 bases at J; junction bases unmatched: 12. This CDR3 spans 19 amino acids. CDR1 is SGHRS, CDR2 YFSETQ, per germline.

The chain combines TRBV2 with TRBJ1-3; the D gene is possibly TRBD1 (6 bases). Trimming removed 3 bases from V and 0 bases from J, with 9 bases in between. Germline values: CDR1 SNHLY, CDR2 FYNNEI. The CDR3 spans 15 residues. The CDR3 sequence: CASSDRQDSGNTIYF. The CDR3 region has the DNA TGTGCCAGCAGTGACCGACAGGACTCTGGAAACACCATATATTTT.

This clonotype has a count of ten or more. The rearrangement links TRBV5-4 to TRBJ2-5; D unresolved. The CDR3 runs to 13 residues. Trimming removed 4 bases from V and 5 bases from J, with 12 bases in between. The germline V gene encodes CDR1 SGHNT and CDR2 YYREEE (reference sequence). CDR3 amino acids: CASSLERRETQYF. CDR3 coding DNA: TGTGCCAGCAGCCTAGAACGAAGGGAGACCCAGTACTTC.

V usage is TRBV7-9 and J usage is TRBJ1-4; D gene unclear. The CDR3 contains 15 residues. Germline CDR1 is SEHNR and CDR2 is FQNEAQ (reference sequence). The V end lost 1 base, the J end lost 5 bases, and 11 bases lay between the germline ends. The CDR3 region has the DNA TGTGCCAGCAGCTTAGGAAATCAGAGGAATGAAAAACTGTTTTTT. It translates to CASSLGNQRNEKLFF.

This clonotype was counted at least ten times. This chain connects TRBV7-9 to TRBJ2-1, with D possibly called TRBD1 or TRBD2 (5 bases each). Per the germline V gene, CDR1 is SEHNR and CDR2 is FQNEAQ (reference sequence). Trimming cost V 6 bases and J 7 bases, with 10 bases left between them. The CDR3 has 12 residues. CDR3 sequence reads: CASRGDPNEQFF. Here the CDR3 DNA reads TGTGCCAGCAGGGGGGATCCTAATGAGCAGTTCTTC.

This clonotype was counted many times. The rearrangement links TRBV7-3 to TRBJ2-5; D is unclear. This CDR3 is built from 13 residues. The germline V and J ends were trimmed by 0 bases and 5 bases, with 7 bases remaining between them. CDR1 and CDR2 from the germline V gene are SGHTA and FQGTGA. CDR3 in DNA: TGTGCCAGCAGCTTAACGACAATCGAGACCCAGTACTTC. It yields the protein CASSLTTIETQYF.

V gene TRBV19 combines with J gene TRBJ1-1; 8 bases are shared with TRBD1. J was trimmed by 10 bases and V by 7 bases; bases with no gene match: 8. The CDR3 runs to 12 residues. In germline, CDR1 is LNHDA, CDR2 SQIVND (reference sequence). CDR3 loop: CASTGQGTGAFF. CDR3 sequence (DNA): TGTGCCAGTACCGGACAGGGAACGGGAGCTTTCTTT.

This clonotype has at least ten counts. CDR3 amino acids: CASSLAKRGAWDTQYF. The CDR3 DNA reads as TGTGCCAGCAGCTTAGCGAAGCGGGGGGCCTGGGATACGCAGTATTTT. The rearrangement links TRBV7-8 to TRBJ2-3; TRBD2 matches 9 bases. The J segment lost 6 bases and the V segment lost 0 bases, leaving 7 bases of the junction unmatched. CDR1 and CDR2 (germline): SGHVS, FQNEAQ. This CDR3 is 16 amino acids long. The complete variable domain, with remaining parts taken from reference TRBV7-8 and TRBJ2-3, reads GAGVSQSPRYKVAKRGQDVALRCDPISGHVSLFWYQQALGQGPEFLTYFQNEAQLDKSGLPSDRFFAERPEGSVSTLKIQRTQQEDSAVYLCASSLAKRGAWDTQYFGPGTRLTVL.

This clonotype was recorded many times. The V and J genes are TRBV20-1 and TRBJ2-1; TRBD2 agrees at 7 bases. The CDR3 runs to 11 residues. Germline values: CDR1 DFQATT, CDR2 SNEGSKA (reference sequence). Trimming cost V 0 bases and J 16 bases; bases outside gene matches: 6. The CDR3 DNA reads TGCAGTGCTAGAGATGGACTAGGTTATTTCTTC. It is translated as CSARDGLGYFF.

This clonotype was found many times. The CDR3 DNA reads TGTGCCAGCAGCCAAGCGGGGGTTTACCAAGAGACCCAGTACTTC. It specifies CASSQAGVYQETQYF. The rearrangement joins TRBV5-6 to TRBJ2-5; 8 bases are a match to TRBD2. CDR1 and CDR2 from the germline V gene are SGHDT and YYEEEE. V lost 4 bases, J lost 0 bases, and 5 bases stayed unmatched. This CDR3 comprises 15 residues.